The subject of this entry is one T cell receptor beta chain. No antigen is known for it. With template switching, a universal primer site was added, and the cDNA carried unique molecular identifiers. TCRdb analysed the 5' RACE reads with MiXCR anew, one entry per CDR3 protein. The table shows roughly 490,000 distinct CDR3 sequences, with around 15% occurring only once. J lost 1 base, V lost 3 bases, and 5 bases had no gene match. The CDR3 is made up of 16 amino acids. The germline CDR1 and CDR2 sequences are SNHLY and FYNNEI. The sample originates from a study of identical twins. Study outcomes and limitations: Those out-of-frame alpha sequences shared by twins showed an excess of low generation probability. Zero-insertion results could be subject to partial confounding by invariant MAIT and iNKT cells.

The same sample was also used in a study of yellow fever vaccine responses in identical twins.

This receptor was taken from a woman aged 18-35 years in good health. The sequenced material came from CD4+ T cells sorted from blood. This chain links TRBV2 with TRBJ2-1; 8 bases agree with TRBD2. This CDR3 is CASSDRAGASYNEQFF. CDR3 coding DNA: TGTGCCAGCAGTGACAGAGCGGGGGCTTCCTACAATGAGCAGTTCTTC.